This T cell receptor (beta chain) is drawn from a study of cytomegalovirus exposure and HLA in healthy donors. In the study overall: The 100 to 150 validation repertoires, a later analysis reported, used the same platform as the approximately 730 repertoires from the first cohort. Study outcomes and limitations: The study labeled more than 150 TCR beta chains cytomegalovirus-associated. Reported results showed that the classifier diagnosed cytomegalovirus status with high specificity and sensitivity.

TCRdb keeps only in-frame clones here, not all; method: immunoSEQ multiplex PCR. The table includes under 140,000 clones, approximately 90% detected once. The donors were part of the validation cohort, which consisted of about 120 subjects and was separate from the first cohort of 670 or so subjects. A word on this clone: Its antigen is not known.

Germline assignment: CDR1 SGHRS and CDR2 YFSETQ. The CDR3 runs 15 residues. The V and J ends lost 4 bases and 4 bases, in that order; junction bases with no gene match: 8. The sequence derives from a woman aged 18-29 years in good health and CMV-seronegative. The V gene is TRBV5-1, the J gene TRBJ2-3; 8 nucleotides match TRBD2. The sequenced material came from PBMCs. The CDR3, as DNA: TGCGCCAGCAGCCATACGACGGGAGGGCCAGATACGCAGTATTTT. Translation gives CASSHTTGGPDTQYF.